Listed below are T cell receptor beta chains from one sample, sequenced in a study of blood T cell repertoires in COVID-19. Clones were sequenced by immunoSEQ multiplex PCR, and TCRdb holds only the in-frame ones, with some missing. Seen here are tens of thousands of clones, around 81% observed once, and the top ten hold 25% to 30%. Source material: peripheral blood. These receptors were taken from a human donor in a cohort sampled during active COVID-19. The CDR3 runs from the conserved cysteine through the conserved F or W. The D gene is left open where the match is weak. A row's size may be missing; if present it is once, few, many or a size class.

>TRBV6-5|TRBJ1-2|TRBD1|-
CASSTTGQDGYTF
TGTGCCAGCAGTACGACAGGGCAAGATGGCTACACCTTC
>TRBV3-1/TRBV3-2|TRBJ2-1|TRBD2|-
CASRKSGSGYNEQFF
TGTGCCAGCCGCAAAAGTGGTAGCGGGTACAATGAGCAGTTCTTC
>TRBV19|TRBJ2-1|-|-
CASRMLALYNEQFF
TGTGCCAGTAGGATGCTAGCGCTGTACAATGAGCAGTTCTTC
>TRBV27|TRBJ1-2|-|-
CASSFQGGDYGYTF
TGTGCCAGCAGTTTCCAGGGTGGAGACTATGGCTACACCTTC
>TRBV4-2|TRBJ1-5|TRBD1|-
CASSQEGQGLGGSDQPQHF
TGTGCCAGCAGCCAAGAGGGACAGGGGCTCGGCGGCTCAGATCAGCCCCAGCATTTT
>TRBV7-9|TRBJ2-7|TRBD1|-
CASSAGTGYSYEQYF
TGTGCCAGCAGCGCCGGGACAGGGTACTCCTACGAGCAGTACTTC
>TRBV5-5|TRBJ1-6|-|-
CASSLRQRSSYNSPLHF
TGTGCCAGCAGCTTGCGACAGAGAAGCTCCTATAATTCACCCCTCCACTTT
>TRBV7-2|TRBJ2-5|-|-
CASLGAVLETQYF
TGTGCCAGCTTAGGAGCGGTGTTGGAGACCCAGTACTTC
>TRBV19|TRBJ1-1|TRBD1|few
CASSPTRGREAIGIPEAFF
TGTGCCAGTAGTCCTACCAGGGGGCGCGAGGCTATTGGAATCCCCGAAGCTTTCTTT
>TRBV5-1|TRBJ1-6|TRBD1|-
CASSLGTPGQGNSPLHF
TGCGCCAGCAGCTTGGGGACCCCGGGACAGGGCAACTCACCCCTCCACTTT
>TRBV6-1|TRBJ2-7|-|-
CASSEWQSASYEQYF
TGTGCCAGCAGTGAGTGGCAGAGCGCCTCCTACGAGCAGTACTTC
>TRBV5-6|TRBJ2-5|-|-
CASSWDSYQDDQYF
TGTGCCAGCAGCTGGGACTCCTACCAAGATGACCAGTACTTC
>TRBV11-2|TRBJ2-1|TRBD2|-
CASSSPSGLAGQFF
TGTGCCAGCAGCTCTCCCAGTGGGCTAGCGGGGCAGTTCTTC
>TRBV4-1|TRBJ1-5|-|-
CASSQGGSNQPQHF
TGCGCCAGCAGCCAAGGGGGCAGCAATCAGCCCCAGCATTTT
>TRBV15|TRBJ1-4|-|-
CATSSRKTNEKLFF
TGTGCCACCAGCTCCCGTAAAACTAATGAAAAACTGTTTTTT
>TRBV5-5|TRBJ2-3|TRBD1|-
CASSLRDRVGPDTQYF
TGTGCCAGCAGCCTCCGGGACAGGGTCGGCCCAGATACGCAGTATTTT
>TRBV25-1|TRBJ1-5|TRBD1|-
CASSAGQGYQPQHF
TGTGCCAGCAGTGCGGGACAGGGTTATCAGCCCCAGCATTTT
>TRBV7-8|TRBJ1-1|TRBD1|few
CASSRPGTGSEAFF
TGTGCCAGCAGCCGTCCCGGGACAGGGAGTGAAGCTTTCTTT
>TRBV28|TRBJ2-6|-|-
CASSLGGAGANVLTF
TGTGCCAGCAGCCTAGGGGGAGCCGGGGCCAACGTCCTGACTTTC
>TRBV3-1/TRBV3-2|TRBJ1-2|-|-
CASSQEGGRGYTF
TGTGCCAGCAGCCAAGAAGGAGGGCGAGGCTACACCTTC
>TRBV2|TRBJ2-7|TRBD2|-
CASRRTSGGRPEQYF
TGTGCCAGCAGGAGGACTAGCGGGGGGCGCCCCGAGCAGTACTTC
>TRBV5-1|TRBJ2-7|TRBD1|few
CASRVGTGDHEQYF
TGCGCCAGCAGGGTCGGGACAGGGGACCACGAGCAGTACTTC
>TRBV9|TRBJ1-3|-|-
CASSAQGPGNTIYF
TGTGCCAGCAGCGCTCAGGGCCCCGGAAACACCATATATTTT
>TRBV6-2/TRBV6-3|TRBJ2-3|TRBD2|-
CASSYQAGGLGDTQYF
TGTGCCAGCAGTTACCAGGCGGGGGGGCTCGGAGATACGCAGTATTTT
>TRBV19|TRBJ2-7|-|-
CASSIVGRGAREQYF
TGTGCCAGTAGTATAGTAGGTCGGGGGGCGCGAGAGCAGTACTTC
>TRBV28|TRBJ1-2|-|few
CASSTGGGLGYTF
TGTGCCAGCAGCACCGGCGGGGGGCTCGGCTACACCTTC
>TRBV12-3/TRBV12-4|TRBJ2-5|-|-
CASSRGPLETQYF
TGTGCCAGCAGTAGAGGCCCCTTGGAGACCCAGTACTTC
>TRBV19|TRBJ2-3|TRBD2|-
CASKRGAQGDTQYF
TGTGCCAGTAAGCGGGGGGCGCAAGGAGATACGCAGTATTTT
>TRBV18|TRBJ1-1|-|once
CASSLVNTEAFF
TGTGCCAGCTCCCTCGTGAACACTGAAGCTTTCTTT
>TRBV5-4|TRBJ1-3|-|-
CASSFHPRAGPGNTIYF
TGTGCCAGCAGCTTTCACCCTCGGGCGGGACCTGGAAACACCATATATTTT
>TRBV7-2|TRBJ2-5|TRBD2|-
CASSLPGLAEETQYF
TGTGCCAGCAGCTTACCCGGGCTAGCGGAAGAGACCCAGTACTTC
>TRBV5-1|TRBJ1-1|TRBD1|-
CASSLTGGANTEAFF
TGCGCCAGCAGCTTGACAGGGGGCGCGAACACTGAAGCTTTCTTT
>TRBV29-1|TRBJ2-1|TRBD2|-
CSTRTSSYNEQFF
TGCAGCACCCGGACTAGCTCCTACAATGAGCAGTTCTTC
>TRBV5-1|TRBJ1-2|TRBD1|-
CASSLEGQGGGYTF
TGCGCCAGCAGCTTGGAGGGACAGGGAGGTGGCTACACCTTC
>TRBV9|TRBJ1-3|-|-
CASSARPSPGNTIYF
TGTGCCAGCAGCGCTAGGCCTTCTCCCGGAAACACCATATATTTT
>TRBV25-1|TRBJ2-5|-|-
CASSYRLPKETQYF
TGTGCCAGCTCCTACAGGTTACCCAAGGAGACCCAGTACTTC
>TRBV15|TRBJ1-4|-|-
CATSRTPIEGANEKLFF
TGTGCCACCAGCAGAACCCCGATTGAGGGAGCGAATGAAAAACTGTTTTTT
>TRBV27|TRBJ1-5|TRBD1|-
CASFRDRGNQPQHF
TGTGCCAGCTTCCGGGACAGAGGCAATCAGCCCCAGCATTTT
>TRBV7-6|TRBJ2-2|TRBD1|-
CASSLDRVTGELFF
TGTGCCAGCAGCTTGGACAGGGTCACCGGGGAGCTGTTTTTT
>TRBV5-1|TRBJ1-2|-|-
CASSLSGTGDGYTF
TGCGCCAGCAGCTTGTCGGGCACCGGGGATGGCTACACCTTC
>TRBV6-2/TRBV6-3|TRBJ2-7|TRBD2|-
CASSYSVTGTRDEQYF
TGTGCCAGCAGTTACTCGGTCACAGGGACTAGGGACGAGCAGTACTTC
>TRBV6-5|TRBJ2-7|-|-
CASSRYYGTAYEQYF
TGTGCCAGCAGTAGATACTATGGGACTGCCTACGAGCAGTACTTC
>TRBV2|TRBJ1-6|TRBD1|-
CASSAGTGGNSPLHF
TGTGCCAGCAGTGCCGGGACAGGGGGTAATTCACCCCTCCACTTT
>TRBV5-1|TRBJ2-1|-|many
CASSLGLRGRDNEQFF
TGCGCCAGCAGCTTGGGCTTGCGGGGAAGGGACAATGAGCAGTTCTTC
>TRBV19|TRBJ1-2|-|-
CASSLPGQGVYGYTF
TGTGCCAGTAGTCTACCGGGACAAGGGGTCTATGGCTACACCTTC
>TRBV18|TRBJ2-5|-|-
CASSPAIRGLQETQYF
TGTGCCAGCTCACCGGCGATTCGGGGACTCCAAGAGACCCAGTACTTC
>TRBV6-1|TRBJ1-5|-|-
CASSEGGQPQHF
TGTGCCAGCAGTGAGGGCGGGCAGCCCCAGCATTTT
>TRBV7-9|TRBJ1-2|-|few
CAITQGSAPRSGVGYTF
TGTGCCATCACGCAGGGGTCAGCACCTCGATCAGGGGTTGGCTACACCTTC
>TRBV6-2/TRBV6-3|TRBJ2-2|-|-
CASSRGLRELFF
TGTGCCAGCAGCAGGGGTTTGCGGGAGCTGTTTTTT
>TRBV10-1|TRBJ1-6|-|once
CASSDHLVTDRTSPLHF
TGCGCCAGCAGTGATCATCTGGTCACTGATCGAACTTCACCCCTCCACTTT